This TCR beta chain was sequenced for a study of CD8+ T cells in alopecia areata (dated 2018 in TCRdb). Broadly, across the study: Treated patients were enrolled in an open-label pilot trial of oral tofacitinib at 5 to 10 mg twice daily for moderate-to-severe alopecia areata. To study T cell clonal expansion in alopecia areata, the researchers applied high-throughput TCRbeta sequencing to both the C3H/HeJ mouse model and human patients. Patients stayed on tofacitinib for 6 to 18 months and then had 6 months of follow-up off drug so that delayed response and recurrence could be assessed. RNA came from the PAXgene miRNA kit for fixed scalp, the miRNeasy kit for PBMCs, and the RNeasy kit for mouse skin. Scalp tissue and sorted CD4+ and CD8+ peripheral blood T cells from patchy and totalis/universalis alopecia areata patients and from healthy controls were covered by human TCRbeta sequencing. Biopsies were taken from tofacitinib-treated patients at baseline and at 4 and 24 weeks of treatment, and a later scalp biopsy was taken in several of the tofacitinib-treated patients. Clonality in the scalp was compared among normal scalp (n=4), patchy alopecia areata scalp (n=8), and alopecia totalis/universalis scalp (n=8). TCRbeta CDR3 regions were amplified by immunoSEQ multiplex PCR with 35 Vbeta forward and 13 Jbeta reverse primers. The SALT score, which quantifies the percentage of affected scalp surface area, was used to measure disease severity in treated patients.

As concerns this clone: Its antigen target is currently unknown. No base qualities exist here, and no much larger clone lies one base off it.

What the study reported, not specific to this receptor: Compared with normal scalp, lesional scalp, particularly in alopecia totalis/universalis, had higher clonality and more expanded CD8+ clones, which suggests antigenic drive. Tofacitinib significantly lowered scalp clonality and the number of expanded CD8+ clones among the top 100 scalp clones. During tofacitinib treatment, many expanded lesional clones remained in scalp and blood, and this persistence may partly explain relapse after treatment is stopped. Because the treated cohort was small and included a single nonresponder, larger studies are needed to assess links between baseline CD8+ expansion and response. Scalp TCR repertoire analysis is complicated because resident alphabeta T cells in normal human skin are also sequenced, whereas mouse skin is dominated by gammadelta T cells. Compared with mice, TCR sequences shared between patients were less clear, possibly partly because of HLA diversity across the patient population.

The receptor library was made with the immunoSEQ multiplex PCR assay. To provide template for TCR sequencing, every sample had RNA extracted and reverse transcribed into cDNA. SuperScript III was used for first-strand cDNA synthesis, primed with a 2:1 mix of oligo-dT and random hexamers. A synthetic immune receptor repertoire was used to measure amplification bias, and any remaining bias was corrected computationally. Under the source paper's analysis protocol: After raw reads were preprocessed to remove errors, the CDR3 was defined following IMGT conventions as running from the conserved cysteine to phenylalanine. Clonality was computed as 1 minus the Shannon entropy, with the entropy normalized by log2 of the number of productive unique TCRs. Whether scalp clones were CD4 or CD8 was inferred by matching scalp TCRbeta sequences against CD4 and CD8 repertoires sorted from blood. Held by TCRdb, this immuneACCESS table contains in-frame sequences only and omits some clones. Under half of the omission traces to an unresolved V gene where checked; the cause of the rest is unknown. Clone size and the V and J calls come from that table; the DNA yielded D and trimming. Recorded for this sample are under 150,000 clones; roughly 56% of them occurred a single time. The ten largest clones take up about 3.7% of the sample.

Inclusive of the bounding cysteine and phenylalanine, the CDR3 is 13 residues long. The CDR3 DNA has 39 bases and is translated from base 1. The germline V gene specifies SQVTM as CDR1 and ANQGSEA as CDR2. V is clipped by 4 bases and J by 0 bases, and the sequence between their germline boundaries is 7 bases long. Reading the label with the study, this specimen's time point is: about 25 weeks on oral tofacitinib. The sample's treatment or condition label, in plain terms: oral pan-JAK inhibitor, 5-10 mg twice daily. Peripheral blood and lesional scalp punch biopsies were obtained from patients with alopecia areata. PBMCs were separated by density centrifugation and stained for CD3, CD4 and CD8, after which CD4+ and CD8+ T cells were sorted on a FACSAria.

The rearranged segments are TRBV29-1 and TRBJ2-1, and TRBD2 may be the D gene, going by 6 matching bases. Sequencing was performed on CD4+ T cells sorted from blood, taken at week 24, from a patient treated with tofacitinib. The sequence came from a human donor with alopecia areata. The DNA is TGCAGCGTTGGGGGGGTCTCCTACAATGAGCAGTTCTTC. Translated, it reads CSVGGVSYNEQFF.